The subject of this entry is one TCR beta chain. The data were obtained in a study of preoperative IRX-2 immunotherapy in early breast cancer. Measured with immunoSEQ multiplex PCR; TCRdb has only the in-frame clones, and not every one. The table has approximately 98,000 clones, 80% to 90% seen once; the top ten hold about 1.9%. Documented treatment: preoperative locoregional IRX-2 cytokine immunotherapy. The source material was tumor tissue, sampled after IRX-2 immunotherapy. The TCR originated in a human donor with breast cancer.

CDR3 bases: TGCGCCAGCAGCCAAGGGCTGATGAACTATGGCTACACCTTC. Protein sequence: CASSQGLMNYGYTF. The chain links TRBV5-1 to TRBJ1-2, with D unresolved. V gave up 4 bases and J gave up 2 bases, with 12 bases separating them. CDR3 length equals 14 residues. Germline values: CDR1 SGHRS, CDR2 YFSETQ. The variable domain in full, with the rest retrieved from reference TRBV5-1 and TRBJ1-2, is KAGVTQTPRYLIKTRGQQVTLSCSPISGHRSVSWYQQTPGQGLQFLFEYFSETQRNKGNFPGRFSGRQFSNSRSEMNVSTLELGDSALYLCASSQGLMNYGYTFGSGTRLTVV.